The 26 T cell receptor beta chains below were found in one sample sequenced in a study of blood T cell repertoires in COVID-19. TCRdb's table, derived via immunoSEQ multiplex PCR, lists solely in-frame clones and lacks some. The data hold about 300,000 clones, with nearly 90% observed a single time. The specimen was PBMCs or T cells enriched from blood (not recorded which). The origin of the receptors is a woman under 30 with acute COVID-19.

CDR3 residues: CASSPRLAGTDTQYF. CDR3 nucleotides: TGTGCCAGCAGCCCCAGACTAGCGGGAACAGATACGCAGTATTTT. The V call is TRBV28, the J call TRBJ2-3; 11 bases align to TRBD2. After removal of 6 bases from V and 3 bases from J, the junction contained 5 bases not matched to a gene. Germline V gene sequence: CDR1 MDHEN, CDR2 SYDVKM. This CDR3 is 15 amino acids long.

V and J are TRBV30 and TRBJ2-7; 13 nucleotides align to TRBD2. CDR3 length equals 18 residues. Germline assignment: CDR1 GTSNPN and CDR2 SVGIG (reference sequence). The V gene end was trimmed by 2 bases and the J gene end by 6 bases; junction bases not matched to a gene: 16. CDR3 nucleotides: TGTGCCTGGAGTCAATTACTTACTAGCGGGAGGGCGTTCCGCGAGCAGTACTTC. Translated: CAWSQLLTSGRAFREQYF.

V and J are TRBV18 and TRBJ2-3; D call uncertain. CDR3 size: 13 residues. V was clipped by 3 bases and J by 1 base, with 5 bases between them. Looked up from germline, CDR1 is KGHSH and CDR2 is LQKENI. This CDR3 is CASSPKRTDTQYF. In DNA form, the CDR3 reads TGTGCCAGCTCACCTAAGCGCACAGATACGCAGTATTTT.

The chain uses TRBV9 and TRBJ2-5; D might be TRBD1 (5 bases). The CDR3 length is 13 residues. Germline V gives CDR1 SGDLS, CDR2 YYNGEE. Trimming removed 3 bases at V and 6 bases at J, with 12 bases between. CDR3 region: CASSGVGAQTQYF. CDR3 DNA: TGTGCCAGCAGCGGGGTAGGGGCCCAGACCCAGTACTTC.

The chain couples TRBV3-1 (or the pseudogene TRBV3-2) to TRBJ1-5; weak D call: TRBD1 (6 bases). The CDR3 contains 13 residues. The V end was cut by 3 bases, the J end by 7 bases, with 10 bases between. The germline gives CDR1 LGHDT, CDR2 YNNKEL (reference sequence). CDR3 region: CASSQQGFQPQHF. In DNA, the CDR3 is TGTGCCAGCAGCCAGCAGGGGTTCCAGCCCCAGCATTTT.

The genes are TRBV29-1 and TRBJ2-7, with 13 bases lining up with TRBD2. CDR1 and CDR2 (germline): SQVTM, ANQGSEA. The CDR3 sequence is 17 residues long. Trimming cost V 7 bases and J 2 bases; bases outside gene matches: 14. The CDR3 region has the DNA TGCAGCGCTGGGGGAACTAGCGGGAGGGTTCCTCCCTACGAGCAGTACTTC. It yields the protein CSAGGTSGRVPPYEQYF.

To note about this clone: The sample has other DNA sequences that encode this CDR3 too. The chain couples TRBV5-1 to TRBJ1-1; D ambiguous. V lost 2 bases to trimming and J lost 3 bases, with 8 bases between them. The V gene's germline CDR1 is SGHRS and CDR2 YFSETQ. This CDR3 has 13 amino acids. The CDR3 DNA reads as TGCGCCAGCAGCTTTTCCGGGGACACTGAAGCTTTCTTT. Translated, it gives CASSFSGDTEAFF.

This clone appeared once. The V gene is TRBV28, the J gene TRBJ1-4; D remains unclear. Trimming removed 3 bases from V and 7 bases from J, with 12 bases in between. This CDR3 region has 14 residues. Germline CDR1 is MDHEN and CDR2 is SYDVKM. The CDR3 loop reads CASSLRARSEKLFF. CDR3 coding DNA: TGTGCCAGCAGTTTGAGGGCACGGAGTGAAAAACTGTTTTTT.

V usage is TRBV12-3 or TRBV12-4 and J usage is TRBJ1-4; 7 nucleotides agree with TRBD1. The CDR3 spans 13 residues. Germline trimming cut 6 bases from V and 7 bases from J; bases unmatched to any gene: 5. The CDR3 region is CASRRGLGEKLFF. The CDR3 DNA sequence: TGTGCCAGCAGAAGGGGGCTAGGTGAAAAACTGTTTTTT.

The chain couples TRBV3-1 (or the pseudogene TRBV3-2) to TRBJ2-7; 7 bases align to TRBD2. V was pared by 1 base and J by 3 bases, with 6 bases of the junction left unmatched. The CDR3 totals 15 residues. In germline, CDR1 is LGHDT, CDR2 YNNKEL (reference sequence). The CDR3 coding sequence is TGTGCCAGCAGCCAAGCCCCGGCTAGCGGCTACGAGCAGTACTTC. Translated: CASSQAPASGYEQYF.

The chain joins TRBV5-1 to TRBJ2-5; 10 bases fit TRBD2. Germline values: CDR1 SGHRS, CDR2 YFSETQ. The V gene end was trimmed by 3 bases and the J gene end by 4 bases; junction bases not matched to a gene: 3. The length of the CDR3 is 14 residues. The CDR3 sequence is CASSSLAGAETQYF. CDR3 DNA: TGCGCCAGCAGCTCCCTAGCGGGAGCAGAGACCCAGTACTTC.

The chain joins TRBV5-1 to TRBJ1-1; 8 positions match TRBD1. Germline assignment: CDR1 SGHRS and CDR2 YFSETQ. Losses at the gene ends were 3 bases for V and 1 base for J; bases not matched to a gene: 5. This CDR3 is 15 amino acids long. The CDR3 nucleotides read TGCGCCAGCAGCTCCCAGGGGGCTTCGAACACTGAAGCTTTCTTT. It encodes CASSSQGASNTEAFF.

This clone occurred once. The CDR3 sequence is CASSQDISLASNSYEQYF. CDR3 nucleotides: TGTGCCAGCAGCCAAGATATAAGTCTAGCGTCTAACTCCTACGAGCAGTACTTC. The V and J genes are TRBV14 and TRBJ2-7; D is possibly TRBD2 (6 bases). The V end lost 0 bases, the J end lost 0 bases, and 18 bases lay between the germline ends. In germline, CDR1 is SGHDN, CDR2 FVKESK. This CDR3 is built from 18 residues.

The CDR3: CASSEAIENQPQHF. The DNA of the CDR3 is TGTGCCAGCAGTGAAGCCATAGAGAATCAGCCCCAGCATTTT. The V call is TRBV6-1, the J call TRBJ1-5; D ambiguous. V lost 0 bases and J lost 4, with 7 bases in between. Germline CDR1 MNHNS, CDR2 SASEGT. The CDR3 covers 14 residues.

This clone was recorded a few times. The V call is TRBV7-9, the J call TRBJ2-3; 7 nucleotides match TRBD2. CDR1 is SEHNR, CDR2 FQNEAQ, per germline (reference sequence). The CDR3 length is 16 residues. V gave up 4 bases and J gave up 2 bases; unmatched junction bases: 9. The DNA of the CDR3 is TGTGCCAGCAGCTCCACAAGACGGGACTACACAGATACGCAGTATTTT. The encoded protein is CASSSTRRDYTDTQYF.

The chain links TRBV25-1 to TRBJ2-1, with unresolved D. The ends were cut back, 0 bases at V and 10 bases at J, with 7 bases in the middle. Looked up from germline, CDR1 is MGHDK and CDR2 is SYGVNS. The CDR3 contains 12 residues. CDR3 coding DNA: TGTGCCAGCAGTGAATACCCAGGCGAGCAGTTCTTC. This translates into CASSEYPGEQFF.

The chain employs TRBV19 and TRBJ2-1, with TRBD1 matching 9 bases. V was pared by 2 bases and J by 6 bases, with 8 bases of the junction left unmatched. The length of the CDR3 is 16 residues. The germline V gene encodes CDR1 LNHDA and CDR2 SQIVND (reference sequence). CDR3: CASSIMGQGSINEQFF. The CDR3, as DNA: TGTGCCAGTAGTATAATGGGACAGGGCAGTATCAATGAGCAGTTCTTC.

This clone has a single count. The chain employs TRBV18 and TRBJ2-3; 8 bases agree with TRBD1. CDR3 length equals 14 residues. Germline trimming cut 9 bases from V and 6 bases from J; bases unmatched to any gene: 11. CDR1 KGHSH and CDR2 LQKENI come from the germline V gene. CDR3 amino acids: CASRQTGARDTQYF. The CDR3 nucleotides are TGTGCCAGTCGCCAGACAGGGGCTCGGGATACGCAGTATTTT.

The chain joins TRBV5-1 to TRBJ2-4; 8 bases are a match to TRBD1. The junction had 4 bases not matched to a gene; V was cut back by 4 bases and J by 1 base. Germline loops: CDR1 SGHRS, CDR2 YFSETQ. The CDR3 is 15 amino acids. The CDR3 sequence: CASSPGQAAKNIQYF. In DNA form, the CDR3 reads TGCGCCAGCAGCCCGGGACAGGCCGCCAAAAACATTCAGTACTTC.

This chain uses TRBV5-1 with TRBJ2-2; no definite D call. V gave up 0 bases and J gave up 0 bases, with 6 bases separating them. The CDR3 runs 15 residues. Germline V CDR1 and CDR2: SGHRS, YFSETQ. CDR3 region: CASSLGRTNTGELFF. CDR3 DNA: TGCGCCAGCAGCTTGGGGCGGACGAACACCGGGGAGCTGTTTTTT.

This clone was observed a single time. The chain links TRBV6-6 to TRBJ2-7; 7 positions agree with TRBD1. CDR1 and CDR2 from the germline V gene are MNHNY and SVGAGI (reference sequence). The CDR3 contains 14 residues. V gave up 6 bases and J gave up 0 bases; unmatched junction bases: 5. CDR3 sequence: CASRMGQNSYEQYF. For the CDR3, the DNA is TGTGCCAGCAGAATGGGACAGAACTCCTACGAGCAGTACTTC.

The J gene is TRBJ2-2, the V gene TRBV7-6, with 11 bases aligning to TRBD1. This CDR3 is built from 17 residues. From germline, CDR1 is SGHVS and CDR2 FNYEAQ. V gave up 5 bases and J gave up 0 bases; unmatched junction bases: 5. The CDR3 sequence is CASSPTGQGANTGELFF. The CDR3 region has the DNA TGTGCCAGCAGCCCAACGGGACAGGGGGCGAACACCGGGGAGCTGTTTTTT.

This clone was found a few times. This chain joins TRBV5-1 and TRBJ1-1; D is unresolved. Trimming took 1 base from V and 3 from J, leaving 13 bases between them. The CDR3 covers 15 residues. Looked up from germline, CDR1 is SGHRS and CDR2 is YFSETQ. For the CDR3, the DNA is TGCGCCAGCAGCTTGATACCGGGGAAGGACACTGAAGCTTTCTTT. The encoded protein is CASSLIPGKDTEAFF.

The rearrangement uses TRBV18 and TRBJ1-2; weak D call: TRBD1 (5 bases). The CDR3 consists of 17 residues. V was pared by 4 bases and J by 0 bases, with 18 bases between. Germline CDR1 reads KGHSH; CDR2 reads LQKENI. The CDR3 DNA is TGTGCCAGCTCACTCCCCCGGGGGGGGGAAGCTAACTATGGCTACACCTTC. This encodes CASSLPRGGEANYGYTF.

The chain combines TRBV21-1 with TRBJ2-1; the D call TRBD1 from the table was never checked on the DNA. TRBV21-1 is flagged as a pseudogene. This CDR3 contains 17 residues. CDR3 residues: CARGPGQTLPSYNEQFF. The DNA of the CDR3 is TGTGCCAGAGGACCGGGACAGACCCTTCCTTCCTACAATGAGCAGTTCTTC.

The chain recombines TRBV6-5 with TRBJ1-3; D is uncertain. V dropped 2 bases and J dropped 0 bases, with 11 bases sitting between them. Germline values: CDR1 MNHEY, CDR2 SVGAGI. This CDR3 comprises 16 residues. CDR3 loop: CASSYGPRYSGNTIYF. CDR3 nucleotides: TGTGCCAGCAGTTACGGGCCGCGCTACTCTGGAAACACCATATATTTT.